The 19 T cell receptor beta chains given below trace back to one sample, sequenced in a study of T-cell reconstitution after alpha-beta-depleted transplantation in children. The library targeted TCRbeta and was prepared with unique molecular identifiers. TCRdb re-derived calls from the PCR reads in MiXCR, one entry per CDR3 protein. The sample has about 240,000 distinct CDR3 sequences, around 12% seen once. This specimen was PBMCs from the stem cell graft donor, taken from the stem cell graft. The receptor source for this set is a human donor who donated a stem cell graft to a child with acute lymphoblastic leukemia.

This clonotype was counted ten times or more. This chain connects TRBV20-1 to TRBJ1-1, with D unclear. Trimming stripped 6 bases from V and 1 base from J, with 18 bases between. Germline V CDR1 and CDR2: DFQATT, SNEGSKA (reference sequence). The CDR3 is 15 residues long. In nucleotides, the CDR3 is TGCAGTGCGCCGCTCGTTTGGGGAGAGAACACTGAAGCTTTCTTT. This gives the protein CSAPLVWGENTEAFF.

This clonotype was counted many times. The genes are TRBV7-8 and TRBJ2-7; D may be TRBD1 (6 bases). Between the trimmed V and J ends, which lost 8 bases and 5 bases, there was a span of 10 bases. Germline V CDR1 and CDR2: SGHVS, FQNEAQ. The CDR3 spans 11 residues. For the CDR3, the DNA is TGTGCCAGCTCCTCAGGGGACGAGCAGTACTTC. Translated, it gives CASSSGDEQYF.

J is TRBJ1-2 and V is TRBV18, with D unresolved. CDR1 KGHSH and CDR2 LQKENI come from the germline V gene. The CDR3 is made up of 13 amino acids. Trimming stripped 0 bases from V and 8 bases from J, with 10 bases between. CDR3 sequence reads: CASSPPAGEGYTF. The CDR3, as DNA: TGTGCCAGCTCACCACCCGCCGGGGAGGGCTACACCTTC. Complete variable domain (other parts from reference TRBV18 and TRBJ1-2): NAGVMQNPRHLVRRRGQEARLRCSPMKGHSHVYWYRQLPEEGLKFMVYLQKENIIDESGMPKERFSAEFPKEGPSILRIQQVVRGDSAAYFCASSPPAGEGYTFGSGTRLTVV.

This clonotype was seen at least ten times. V and J are TRBV5-1 and TRBJ2-7, with 8 bases aligning to TRBD2. After removal of 9 bases from V and 0 bases from J, the junction contained 11 bases not matched to a gene. The CDR3 runs 15 residues. Germline values: CDR1 SGHRS, CDR2 YFSETQ. The CDR3 DNA is TGCGCCACTTCGCCCCAAGCGGGAGCCTCCTACGAGCAGTACTTC. The encoded protein is CATSPQAGASYEQYF.

The V gene is TRBV12-3 or TRBV12-4, the J gene TRBJ1-1; possible D gene TRBD1, 5 bases. Between the trimmed V and J ends, which lost 6 bases and 7 bases, there was a span of 21 bases. This CDR3 is 15 amino acids long. The CDR3 loop reads CASSAAQGAAREAFF. The CDR3 DNA reads as TGTGCCAGCAGCGCCGCTCAGGGCGCTGCTCGTGAAGCTTTCTTT.

This clonotype was found many times. The chain uses TRBV27 and TRBJ2-1, with 8 bases matching TRBD2. This CDR3 comprises 16 residues. In germline, CDR1 is MNHEY, CDR2 SMNVEV (reference sequence). V lost 9 bases and J lost 0; bases outside the gene matches: 10. CDR3 protein: CASRSGGGISYNEQFF. The CDR3 DNA follows: TGTGCCAGTCGAAGCGGGGGCGGGATCTCCTACAATGAGCAGTTCTTC.

This clonotype appeared many times. The genes are TRBV7-2 and TRBJ2-1; D is unclear. V lost 2 bases and J lost 1, with 6 bases in between. From germline, CDR1 is SGHTA and CDR2 FQGNSA. The CDR3 has 14 amino acids. The CDR3 spells CASSLYSSYNEQFF. Here the CDR3 DNA reads TGTGCCAGCAGCTTATACAGTTCCTACAATGAGCAGTTCTTC.

This clonotype was seen ten or more times. The chain combines TRBV4-2 with TRBJ2-7, with 7 nucleotides matching TRBD2. The CDR3 spans 13 residues. Losses at the gene ends were 0 bases for V and 6 bases for J; bases not matched to a gene: 2. Germline V gene lookup returns CDR1 LGHNA and CDR2 YNFKEQ. CDR3 bases: TGTGCCAGCAGCCAAGAGGGGAGGGTCGAGCAGTACTTC. Residues: CASSQEGRVEQYF.

This clonotype was found many times. This chain connects TRBV7-2 to TRBJ2-3; 9 nucleotides match TRBD2. The CDR3 runs 16 residues. V lost 1 base, J lost 1 base, and 3 bases stayed unmatched. In germline, CDR1 is SGHTA, CDR2 FQGNSA. CDR3 loop: CASSLEVAGGTDTQYF. CDR3 bases: TGTGCCAGCAGCTTAGAGGTAGCGGGAGGCACAGATACGCAGTATTTT.

The rearrangement joins TRBV11-2 to TRBJ1-3; D unclear. CDR3 length: 12 amino acids. Germline CDR1 SGHAT, CDR2 FQNNGV. V lost 8 bases to trimming and J lost 4 bases, with 9 bases between them. This chain's CDR3 is CASLSPGNTIYF. The CDR3 nucleotides read TGTGCCAGCCTATCGCCGGGAAACACCATATATTTT. The full variable domain, with the rest looked up from reference TRBV11-2 and TRBJ1-3, is EAGVAQSPRYKIIEKRQSVAFWCNPISGHATLYWYQQILGQGPKLLIQFQNNGVVDDSQLPKDRFSAERLKGVDSTLKIQPAKLEDSAVYLCASLSPGNTIYFGEGSWLTVV.

On this clonotype itself: A much larger clone is a single base away; this may be a read error. The CDR3 reads CSARDNGQLYGYPF. The CDR3 nucleotides read TGCAGTGCTAGGGATAATGGACAGCTCTATGGCTACCCCTTC. The chain links TRBV20-1 to TRBJ1-2; D is perhaps TRBD1 (6 bases). Germline values: CDR1 DFQATT, CDR2 SNEGSKA (reference sequence). The CDR3 is 14 residues long.

V is TRBV7-9 and J is TRBJ1-4; D uncertain. The CDR3 totals 14 residues. Trimming pared 4 bases from V and 1 base from J, leaving 7 bases between. The germline V gene encodes CDR1 SEHNR and CDR2 FQNEAQ (reference sequence). CDR3 nucleotide sequence: TGTGCCAGCAGCTCAGACTTAACTAATGAAAAACTGTTTTTT. Its translation is CASSSDLTNEKLFF. The full variable domain, completed using reference TRBV7-9 and TRBJ1-4, is DTGVSQNPRHKITKRGQNVTFRCDPISEHNRLYWYRQTLGQGPEFLTYFQNEAQLEKSRLLSDRFSAERPKGSFSTLEIQRTEQGDSAMYLCASSSDLTNEKLFFGSGTQLSVL.

At least ten counts were recorded for this clonotype. The chain employs TRBV29-1 and TRBJ1-1; D unresolved. Trimming removed 0 bases at V and 6 bases at J, with 11 bases between. Germline CDR1 is SQVTM and CDR2 is ANQGSEA. CDR3 size: 13 residues. CDR3 sequence: CSVEDSGRAEAFF. The CDR3 DNA reads as TGCAGCGTTGAAGATTCCGGGCGGGCTGAAGCTTTCTTT.

This clonotype has ten or more counts. This chain's CDR3 is CASSPIYNQPQHF. Here the CDR3 DNA reads TGTGCCAGCAGCCCGATTTATAATCAGCCCCAGCATTTT. V usage is TRBV7-2 and J usage is TRBJ1-5; no clear D gene. Looked up from germline, CDR1 is SGHTA and CDR2 is FQGNSA. V lost 5 bases and J 4 bases, leaving 9 bases between the germline ends. The CDR3 is made up of 13 amino acids.

This clonotype was observed at least ten times. This chain uses TRBV7-2 with TRBJ2-2; tentatively, D is TRBD2 (5 bases). CDR1 is SGHTA and CDR2 is FQGNSA in the germline V gene. Trimming took off 5 bases at V and 3 bases at J, with 10 bases between the two ends. This CDR3 has 14 residues. Here the CDR3 DNA reads TGTGCCAGCAGCCCCCCGGGGTACACCGGGGAGCTGTTTTTT. It codes for CASSPPGYTGELFF. Full variable domain (rest looked up from reference TRBV7-2 and TRBJ2-2): GAGVSQSPSNKVTEKGKDVELRCDPISGHTALYWYRQSLGQGLEFLIYFQGNSAPDKSGLPSDRFSAERTGGSVSTLTIQRTQQEDSAVYLCASSPPGYTGELFFGEGSRLTVL.

Ten or more counts support this clonotype. The genes are TRBV7-2 and TRBJ2-3, with 11 bases matching TRBD2. The CDR3 extends over 16 amino acids. Trimming cost V 1 base and J 4 bases; bases outside gene matches: 4. Germline V gene sequence: CDR1 SGHTA, CDR2 FQGNSA. The CDR3 protein is CASSLVVAGGSDTQYF. In DNA form, the CDR3 reads TGTGCCAGCAGCTTAGTGGTAGCGGGGGGGTCAGATACGCAGTATTTT.

At least ten counts were recorded for this clonotype. The CDR3 spells CASSLTGPEEKLFF. The CDR3, as DNA: TGCGCCAGCAGCTTGACAGGGCCCGAAGAAAAACTGTTTTTT. The chain has TRBV5-1 and TRBJ1-4; the D gene is possibly TRBD1 (6 bases). The germline gives CDR1 SGHRS, CDR2 YFSETQ. The CDR3 spans 14 residues. V was trimmed by 1 base and J by 8 bases, leaving 12 bases between them.

Many counts were recorded for this clonotype. CDR3 coding DNA: TGTGCCAGCAGTCCAAGACTAGCGGGAGACCGTAGCTCCTACAATGAGCAGTTCTTC. Amino acids: CASSPRLAGDRSSYNEQFF. The chain uses TRBV27 and TRBJ2-1; 12 positions match TRBD2. Germline loops: CDR1 MNHEY, CDR2 SMNVEV (reference sequence). Trimming cost V 5 bases and J 0 bases; bases outside gene matches: 11. This CDR3 is built from 19 residues.

This clonotype was recorded at least ten times. This chain uses TRBV4-3 with TRBJ2-2; no definite D call. V was trimmed by 7 bases and J by 5 bases, leaving 11 bases between them. CDR3 size: 13 residues. Germline CDR1 is LGHNA and CDR2 is YSLEER. CDR3 sequence: CASTSHGTGELFF. The CDR3 DNA is TGCGCCAGCACTTCCCATGGGACCGGGGAGCTGTTTTTT.